This T cell receptor beta chain is drawn from a study of cytomegalovirus exposure and HLA in healthy donors (dated by TCRdb to about 2017). For context, the study as a whole: The 700 or so repertoires of the first cohort and the 95 to 150 validation repertoires were produced on the same platform, according to a later analysis. The aim of the study was to test whether cataloging public T cell receptors could identify signatures of past pathogen exposure. To predict cytomegalovirus infection status, the study combined high-throughput TCR immunosequencing, statistical association of individual TCRs with disease status, and machine learning. Besides the first cohort of roughly 700 subjects, a separate validation cohort made up of 95 to 150 different subjects was used. Overall study outcomes, separate from this receptor: A later analysis lacked HLA typing for the validation cohort, so it scored co-occurrence in that cohort across all 120 or so repertoires. The classifier was reported to diagnose cytomegalovirus status with high specificity and sensitivity in both the original and validation cohorts. Across donors, most TCR sequences were observed very rarely, whereas some public TCRs were present in many individuals. In vitro tests confirmed that three of the cytomegalovirus-associated TCR beta chains recognize cytomegalovirus antigens. The study gave a list of 150 to 200 TCR beta chains associated with cytomegalovirus. It was suggested by the authors that the approach could potentially be generalized to other disease states and immunological phenotypes. A later analysis found that TCRs clustered in the first cohort also tended to co-occur in the 120 validation repertoires, with approximately 95% of cluster scores above 0.

To prepare the library, the immunoSEQ multiplex PCR assay was applied. Processing in the source paper ran as follows. A statistical classification framework was built for diagnosing cytomegalovirus status from the catalog of TCR beta chain sequences. As stored in TCRdb, this immuneACCESS dataset retains in-frame rearrangements with V and J assigned. A fraction of the clones does not appear; measured against another copy, unresolved V genes explain less than half of the discrepancy, and the remainder lacks a known reason. Clone size and the V and J calls come from that table; the DNA yielded D and trimming. The sample profile shows about 89,000 clones; roughly 80% of them were found once. Jointly, the top ten make up 12% of the sample. Donors formed part of the validation cohort, which comprised some 120 subjects and was distinct from the first cohort of some 700 subjects. This clone was observed a few times. Its antigen has not been determined. No much larger clone exists at a distance of one base, and base qualities are not known.

Its CDR3 holds 13 amino acids, cysteine through phenylalanine. The sequence is cut down to CDR3 DNA, 39 bases in frame from base 1. Trimming takes 4 bases from V and 7 bases from J, and the germline ends sit 14 bases apart. Via the germline V gene, CDR1 is SGHDN and CDR2 FVKESK. This chain is built from TRBV14 and TRBJ2-7; TRBD2 could be the D gene, as 5 bases match. This receptor was taken from a young woman in good health and CMV-seropositive. What was sequenced was PBMCs. The DNA sequence is TGTGCCAGCAGCCTTACCGAGGGCTGGGAGCAGTACTTC. It is translated as CASSLTEGWEQYF.